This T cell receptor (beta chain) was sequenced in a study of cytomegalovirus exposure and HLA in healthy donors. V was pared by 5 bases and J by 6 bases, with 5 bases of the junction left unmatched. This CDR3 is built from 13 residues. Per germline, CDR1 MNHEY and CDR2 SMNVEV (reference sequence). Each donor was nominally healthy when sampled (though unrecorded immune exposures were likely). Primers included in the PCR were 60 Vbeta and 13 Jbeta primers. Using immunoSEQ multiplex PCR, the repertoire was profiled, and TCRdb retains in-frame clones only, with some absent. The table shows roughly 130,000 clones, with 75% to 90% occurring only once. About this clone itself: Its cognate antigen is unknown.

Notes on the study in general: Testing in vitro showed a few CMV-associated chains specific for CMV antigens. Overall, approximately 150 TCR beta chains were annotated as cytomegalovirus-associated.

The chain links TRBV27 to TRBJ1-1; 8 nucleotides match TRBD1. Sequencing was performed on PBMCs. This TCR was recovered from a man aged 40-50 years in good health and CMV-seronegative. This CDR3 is CASSRQGSPEAFF. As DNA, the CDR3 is TGTGCCAGCAGTAGACAGGGGAGCCCTGAAGCTTTCTTT.